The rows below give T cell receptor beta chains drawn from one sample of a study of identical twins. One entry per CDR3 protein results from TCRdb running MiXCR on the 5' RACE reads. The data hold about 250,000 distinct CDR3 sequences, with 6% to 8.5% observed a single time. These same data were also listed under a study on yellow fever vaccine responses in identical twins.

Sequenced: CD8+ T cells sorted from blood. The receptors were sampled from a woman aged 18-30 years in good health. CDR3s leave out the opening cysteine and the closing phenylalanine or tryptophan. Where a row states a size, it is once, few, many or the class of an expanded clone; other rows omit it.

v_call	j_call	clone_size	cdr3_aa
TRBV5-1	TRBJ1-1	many	ASSPGQGIPPEAF
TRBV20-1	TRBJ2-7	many	SARAPKTSDNYEQY
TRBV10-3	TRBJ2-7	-	AISGQGQGFSYEQY
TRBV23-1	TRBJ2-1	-	ATFLGAVDNEQF
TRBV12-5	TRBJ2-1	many	ASGSEPNNEQF
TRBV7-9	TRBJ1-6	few	ASSLDREPLH
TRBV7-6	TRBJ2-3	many	ASSSDQTSGDTDTQY
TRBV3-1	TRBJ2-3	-	ASSQDLVTSGRRWSPDTQY
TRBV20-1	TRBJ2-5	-	SARPVGTIAQETQY
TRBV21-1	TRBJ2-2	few	ASSKNPGTGELF
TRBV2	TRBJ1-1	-	ASRTGGNTEAF
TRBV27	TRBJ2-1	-	ASSPLAGVNNEQF